The present TCR beta chain was sequenced within a study of PD-1 blockade in mismatch repair-deficient tumors. Background on the study: Patients had around 11 mismatch repair-deficient cancer types and were previously treated and progressing. Study-wide findings and caveats: Tumor-resident clones, often undetectable pretreatment in blood, expanded then contracted after pembrolizumab.

The V and J ends lost 0 bases and 7 bases respectively, with 16 bases between them. The CDR3 is 16 residues long. Germline CDR1 reads SGHRS; CDR2 reads YFSETQ. Remarks on this clone: Its target is not known.

PCR or immunohistochemistry showed mismatch repair deficiency in every enrolled patient. The TCR-sequenced patients were a few responders to pembrolizumab. Generated by immunoSEQ multiplex PCR, the TCRdb table keeps only in-frame clones and is missing some. The sample contains tens of thousands of clones, about 85% of which appear only once. This TCR was sampled from an adult with mismatch repair-deficient cancer. This chain joins TRBV5-1 and TRBJ1-4; a possible D gene is TRBD1 (5 bases). This sample comprised peripheral blood, obtained 12 weeks after starting pembrolizumab. The chain's CDR3 is CASSLGFGRDLEKLFF. The CDR3 DNA is TGCGCCAGCAGCTTGGGGTTTGGCAGGGATCTTGAAAAACTGTTTTTT.